This passage covers 21 T cell receptor beta chains from one sample sequenced in a study of T cell clones after liver transplantation. Assay: immunoSEQ multiplex PCR; the TCRdb copy retains only in-frame clones and omits some. The sample shows some 61,000 clones, 60% to 80% of them seen only once. The sequences come from CD4+ T cells from blood, collected at the 22-month timepoint. The receptors shown here come from a human patient who received a liver transplant. Some T cells may be transferred from the graft donor.

In DNA, the CDR3 is TGCAGCCCCTGGGACAGGGTAACGGAGACCCAGTACTTC. Translating it yields CSPWDRVTETQYF. V gene TRBV29-1 combines with J gene TRBJ2-5; TRBD1 agrees at 9 bases. Germline V gives CDR1 SQVTM, CDR2 ANQGSEA. The CDR3 sequence is 13 residues long. After removal of 8 bases from V and 5 bases from J, the junction contained 9 bases not matched to a gene. Full variable domain (missing parts from reference TRBV29-1 and TRBJ2-5): SAVISQKPSRDICQRGTSLTIQCQVDSQVTMMFWYRQQPGQSLTLIATANQGSEATYESGFVIDKFPISRPNLTFSTLTVSNMSPEDSSIYLCSPWDRVTETQYFGPGTRLLVL.

This clone is a singleton in its sample. This chain connects TRBV7-2 to TRBJ2-3; 8 nucleotides agree with TRBD2. The germline CDR1 and CDR2 sequences are SGHTA and FQGNSA. V trimming: 0 bases; J trimming: 2 bases; junction bases outside the gene matches: 10. This CDR3 has 18 amino acids. DNA for the CDR3: TGTGCCAGCAGCTTAGCGCTTTCGGTAGCGGGGTTCACAGATACGCAGTATTTT. Residues: CASSLALSVAGFTDTQYF.

The V call is TRBV2, the J call TRBJ2-7, with D possibly being TRBD1 or TRBD2 (5 bases each). The V gene's germline CDR1 is SNHLY and CDR2 FYNNEI. V lost 7 bases and J lost 3, with 13 bases in between. The CDR3 is made up of 13 amino acids. Here the CDR3 reads CASKWDRRYEQYF. In DNA form, the CDR3 reads TGTGCCAGCAAATGGGACCGTCGCTACGAGCAGTACTTC.

V and J are TRBV7-9 and TRBJ1-6; TRBD1 matches 7 bases. Losses at the gene ends were 1 base for V and 8 bases for J; bases not matched to a gene: 5. This CDR3 has 15 amino acids. Germline-derived CDR1 and CDR2 are SEHNR and FQNEAQ (reference sequence). The CDR3 bases are TGTGCCAGCAGCTTAGGAGGGGGCTCTGATTCACCCCTCCACTTT. Translated: CASSLGGGSDSPLHF.

The chain carries TRBV28 and TRBJ2-3, with TRBD1 matching over 10 bases. The length of the CDR3 is 14 residues. Germline CDR1 reads MDHEN; CDR2 reads SYDVKM. J was trimmed by 11 bases and V by 8 bases; bases with no gene match: 13. The CDR3 DNA reads TGTGCCAGCTCCTCGGGACAGGGGCCCATGGGGCAGTATTTT. Its translation: CASSSGQGPMGQYF.

The genes are TRBV7-2 and TRBJ2-2, with 10 positions matching TRBD1. After removal of 4 bases from V and 5 bases from J, the junction contained 4 bases not matched to a gene. There are 15 residues in the CDR3. Germline assignment: CDR1 SGHTA and CDR2 FQGNSA. This chain's CDR3 is CASSSGTGVTGELFF. DNA of the CDR3: TGTGCCAGCAGCTCCGGGACAGGGGTGACCGGGGAGCTGTTTTTT.

This clone turned up a few times. This chain links TRBV10-3 with TRBJ2-7; D is unclear. Per the germline V gene, CDR1 is ENHRY and CDR2 is SYGVKD. Between the trimmed V and J ends, which lost 4 bases and 3 bases, there was a span of 4 bases. The CDR3 spans 11 residues. CDR3 DNA: TGTGCCATCAGTGCGAACTACGAGCAGTACTTC. It specifies CAISANYEQYF.

V is TRBV28 and J is TRBJ1-1, with D perhaps TRBD1 (5 bases). V shed 4 bases and J shed 9 bases, with 15 bases lying between them. The length of the CDR3 is 13 residues. Germline assignment: CDR1 MDHEN and CDR2 SYDVKM. In nucleotides, the CDR3 is TGTGCCAGCAGTTCTCCCTCGGGGCGGAAAGCTTTCTTT. Translating it yields CASSSPSGRKAFF. The full variable domain, its missing parts supplied by reference TRBV28 and TRBJ1-1, is DVKVTQSSRYLVKRTGEKVFLECVQDMDHENMFWYRQDPGLGLRLIYFSYDVKMKEKGDIPEGYSVSREKKERFSLILESASTNQTSMYLCASSSPSGRKAFFGQGTRLTVV.

The CDR3 is CAWSKGPRQFF. The CDR3 DNA is TGTGCCTGGAGTAAGGGACCTAGGCAGTTCTTC. V and J are TRBV30 and TRBJ2-1, with D perhaps given as TRBD1 or TRBD2 (5 bases each). The germline CDR1 and CDR2 sequences are GTSNPN and SVGIG (reference sequence). The V end lost 2 bases, the J end lost 12 bases, and 11 bases lay between the germline ends. The CDR3 sequence is 11 residues long.

The rearrangement uses TRBV5-4 and TRBJ2-6, with 7 bases that match TRBD1. The CDR3 is 16 amino acids. The germline gives CDR1 SGHNT, CDR2 YYREEE (reference sequence). The junction had 7 bases not matched to a gene; V was cut back by 5 bases and J by 2 bases. Here the CDR3 reads CASRVGTGAGANVLTF. The CDR3, as DNA: TGTGCCAGCAGGGTGGGTACAGGGGCTGGGGCCAACGTCCTGACTTTC. The variable domain in full, completed from reference TRBV5-4 and TRBJ2-6, reads ETGVTQSPTHLIKTRGQQVTLRCSSQSGHNTVSWYQQALGQGPQFIFQYYREEENGRGNFPPRFSGLQFPNYSSELNVNALELDDSALYLCASRVGTGAGANVLTFGAGSRLTVL.

The chain links TRBV19 to TRBJ2-4; D is unresolved. The CDR3 consists of 13 residues. Germline lookup yields CDR1 LNHDA and CDR2 SQIVND (reference sequence). The V end was cut by 6 bases, the J end by 8 bases, with 14 bases between. The CDR3 sequence is CASSRAPGYIQYF. For the CDR3, the DNA is TGTGCCAGTAGCCGAGCCCCCGGCTACATTCAGTACTTC.

V usage is TRBV29-1 and J usage is TRBJ1-2, with a tentative D call TRBD1 (6 bases). V shed 0 bases and J shed 6 bases, with 29 bases lying between them. Germline loops: CDR1 SQVTM, CDR2 ANQGSEA. The CDR3 has 19 residues. Here the CDR3 reads CSVEDWHLAGGARFDGYTF. The CDR3 bases are TGCAGCGTTGAAGATTGGCACCTGGCGGGGGGGGCGCGGTTCGATGGCTACACCTTC. Variable domain in full (rest from reference TRBV29-1 and TRBJ1-2): SAVISQKPSRDICQRGTSLTIQCQVDSQVTMMFWYRQQPGQSLTLIATANQGSEATYESGFVIDKFPISRPNLTFSTLTVSNMSPEDSSIYLCSVEDWHLAGGARFDGYTFGSGTRLTVV.

CDR3 sequence reads: CASSPYATDKRTQYF. The CDR3 nucleotides read TGTGCCAGCAGCCCGTATGCTACTGACAAGAGGACCCAGTACTTC. The chain is built from TRBV7-2 and TRBJ2-5, with D hard to call. CDR1 is SGHTA and CDR2 is FQGNSA in the germline V gene. This CDR3 has 15 amino acids. V was shortened by 5 bases and J by 7 bases, with 20 bases between the two germline ends. Full variable domain (missing parts from reference TRBV7-2 and TRBJ2-5): GAGVSQSPSNKVTEKGKDVELRCDPISGHTALYWYRQSLGQGLEFLIYFQGNSAPDKSGLPSDRFSAERTGGSVSTLTIQRTQQEDSAVYLCASSPYATDKRTQYFGPGTRLLVL.

The rearrangement uses TRBV6-1 and TRBJ1-2, with D hard to call. V lost 3 bases and J 9 bases, leaving 14 bases between the germline ends. The CDR3 covers 13 residues. CDR1 and CDR2 from the germline V gene are MNHNS and SASEGT. Here the CDR3 DNA reads TGTGCCAGCAGTGAGGGGAGTAAAAGTAGCTACACCTTC. This gives the protein CASSEGSKSSYTF.

The chain employs TRBV28 and TRBJ1-2; D is unclear. Looked up from germline, CDR1 is MDHEN and CDR2 is SYDVKM. The V end lost 6 bases, the J end lost 1 base, and 15 bases lay between the germline ends. This CDR3 is 15 amino acids long. The CDR3, as DNA: TGTGCCAGCAGCGGTCATAGGGTCCTTAACTATGGCTACACCTTC. Translated: CASSGHRVLNYGYTF.

This chain uses TRBV18 with TRBJ2-5, with D possibly being TRBD2 (6 bases). Gene TRBJ2-7 matches the end of the DNA better, so the J call may be wrong. CDR3 size: 17 residues. The germline CDR1 and CDR2 sequences are KGHSH and LQKENI. The CDR3 nucleotides are TGTGCCAGCTCACCTGACGATCGGGCTAGCGCCTCCTACGAGCAGTACTTC. Protein product: CASSPDDRASASYEQYF.

This clone ranks as medium-sized. J is TRBJ2-2 and V is TRBV9; D not certain. The germline V and J ends were trimmed by 3 bases and 4 bases, with 10 bases remaining between them. This CDR3 has 14 residues. Germline lookup yields CDR1 SGDLS and CDR2 YYNGEE. CDR3 bases: TGTGCCAGCAGCGCCGGGTTCAGCACCGGGGAGCTGTTTTTT. This translates into CASSAGFSTGELFF.

The CDR3 sequence is CASRPQGASTEAFF. The CDR3 DNA follows: TGTGCCAGCAGACCCCAGGGGGCAAGCACTGAAGCTTTCTTT. V gene TRBV7-3 combines with J gene TRBJ1-1, with 8 bases that match TRBD1. With V trimmed by 6 bases and J by 4 bases, 7 bases remained unmatched. The CDR3 runs to 14 residues. The germline gives CDR1 SGHTA, CDR2 FQGTGA.

This clone was seen just once. The rearrangement joins TRBV5-4 to TRBJ2-6, with unresolved D. Germline CDR1 and CDR2: SGHNT and YYREEE (reference sequence). CDR3 length: 14 amino acids. V was clipped by 3 bases and J by 4 bases, with 8 bases between them. The CDR3 loop is CASSSLGGANVLTF. For the CDR3, the DNA is TGTGCCAGCAGCTCCCTTGGCGGGGCCAACGTCCTGACTTTC. The full variable domain, rest sourced from reference TRBV5-4 and TRBJ2-6, is ETGVTQSPTHLIKTRGQQVTLRCSSQSGHNTVSWYQQALGQGPQFIFQYYREEENGRGNFPPRFSGLQFPNYSSELNVNALELDDSALYLCASSSLGGANVLTFGAGSRLTVL.

This clone was counted once. The genes are TRBV9 and TRBJ1-2; a possible D gene is TRBD1 (5 bases). V was trimmed by 4 bases and J by 6 bases, leaving 16 bases between them. CDR1 is SGDLS and CDR2 is YYNGEE in the germline V gene. The CDR3 is made up of 14 amino acids. The CDR3 loop is CASSYSGSADGYTF. Written as DNA, the CDR3 is TGTGCCAGCAGCTATTCAGGGTCGGCTGATGGCTACACCTTC. Together with reference TRBV9 and TRBJ1-2, the CDR3 gives the full variable domain: DSGVTQTPKHLITATGQRVTLRCSPRSGDLSVYWYQQSLDQGLQFLIQYYNGEERAKGNILERFSAQQFPDLHSELNLSSLELGDSALYFCASSYSGSADGYTFGSGTRLTVV.

This clone showed up just a few times. The V gene is TRBV12-5, the J gene TRBJ2-5, with 9 bases lining up with TRBD2. V shed 5 bases and J 5 bases; nucleotides not matched to a gene: 3. CDR3 length equals 13 residues. The germline V gene encodes CDR1 LGHNT and CDR2 FRNRAP. CDR3 amino acids: CASGLAGWETQYF. The DNA for the CDR3 is TGTGCTAGTGGTCTAGCGGGGTGGGAGACCCAGTACTTC.